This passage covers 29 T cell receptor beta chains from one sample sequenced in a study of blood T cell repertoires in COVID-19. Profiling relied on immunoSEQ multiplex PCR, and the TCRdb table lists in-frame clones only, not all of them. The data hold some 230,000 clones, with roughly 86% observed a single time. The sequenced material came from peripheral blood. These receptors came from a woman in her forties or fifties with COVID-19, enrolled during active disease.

CDR3 sequence: CASSLAVAPQGQFFFYGYTF. CDR3 DNA: TGCGCCAGCAGCTTGGCCGTTGCCCCACAGGGACAATTTTTTTTCTATGGCTACACCTTC. This rearrangement joins TRBV5-1 to TRBJ1-2, with D possibly TRBD1 on 6 matching bases. The ends were cut back, 0 bases at V and 4 bases at J, with 28 bases in the middle. This CDR3 has 20 residues. Germline values: CDR1 SGHRS, CDR2 YFSETQ.

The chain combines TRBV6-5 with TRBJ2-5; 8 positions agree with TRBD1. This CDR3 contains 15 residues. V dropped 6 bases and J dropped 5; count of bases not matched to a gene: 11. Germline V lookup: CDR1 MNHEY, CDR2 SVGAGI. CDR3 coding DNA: TGTGCCAGCAGAGCCGACAGGGGCCCGGGGGAGACCCAGTACTTC. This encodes CASRADRGPGETQYF.

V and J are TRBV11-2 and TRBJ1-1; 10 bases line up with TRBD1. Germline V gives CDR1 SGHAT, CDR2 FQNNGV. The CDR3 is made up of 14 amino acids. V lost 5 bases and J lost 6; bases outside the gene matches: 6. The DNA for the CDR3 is TGTGCCAGCAGCGCCCGGGACAGGGGTGCTGAAGCTTTCTTT. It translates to CASSARDRGAEAFF.

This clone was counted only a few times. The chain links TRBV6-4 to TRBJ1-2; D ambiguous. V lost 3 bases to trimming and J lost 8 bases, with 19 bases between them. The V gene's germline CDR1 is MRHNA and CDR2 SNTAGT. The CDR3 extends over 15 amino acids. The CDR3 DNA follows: TGTGCCAGCAGTGAACTCCCTGTTGGAGGAGGCGGCTACACCTTC. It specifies CASSELPVGGGGYTF.

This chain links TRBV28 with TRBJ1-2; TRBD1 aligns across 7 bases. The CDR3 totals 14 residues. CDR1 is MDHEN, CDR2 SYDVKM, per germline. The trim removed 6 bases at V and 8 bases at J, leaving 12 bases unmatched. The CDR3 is CASRRSTYRGGYTF. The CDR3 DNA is TGTGCCAGCAGGAGAAGCACGTACAGGGGAGGCTACACCTTC.

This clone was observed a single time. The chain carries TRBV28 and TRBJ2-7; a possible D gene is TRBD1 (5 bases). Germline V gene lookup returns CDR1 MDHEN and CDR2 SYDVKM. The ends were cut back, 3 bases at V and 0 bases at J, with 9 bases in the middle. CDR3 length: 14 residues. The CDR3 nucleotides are TGTGCCAGCAGTTTGCCAGGGCTCTCCTACGAGCAGTACTTC. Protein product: CASSLPGLSYEQYF.

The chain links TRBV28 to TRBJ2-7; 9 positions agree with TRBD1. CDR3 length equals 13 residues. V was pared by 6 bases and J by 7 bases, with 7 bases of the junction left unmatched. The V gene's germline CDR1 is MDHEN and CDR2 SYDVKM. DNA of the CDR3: TGTGCCAGCAGAAGACAGGGGGTATGGGAGCAGTACGTC. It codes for CASRRQGVWEQYV.

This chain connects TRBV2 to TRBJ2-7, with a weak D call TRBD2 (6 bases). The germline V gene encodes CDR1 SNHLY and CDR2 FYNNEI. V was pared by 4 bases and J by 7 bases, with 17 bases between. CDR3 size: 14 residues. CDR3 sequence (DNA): TGTGCCAGCAGTGTTCGACTAGACCCTCTAGAGCAGTACTTC. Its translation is CASSVRLDPLEQYF.

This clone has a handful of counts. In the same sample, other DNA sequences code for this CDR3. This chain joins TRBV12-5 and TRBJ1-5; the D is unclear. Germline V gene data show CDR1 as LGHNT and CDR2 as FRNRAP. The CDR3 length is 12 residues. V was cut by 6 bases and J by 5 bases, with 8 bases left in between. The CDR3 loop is CASGPSDQPQHF. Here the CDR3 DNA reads TGTGCTAGTGGCCCTAGTGATCAGCCCCAGCATTTT.

CDR3 in DNA: TGTGCCAGCAGCTTAGCTTCGTGGCAGAACCAAGAGACCCAGTACTTC. Protein product: CASSLASWQNQETQYF. This chain connects TRBV11-1 to TRBJ2-5, with no clear D. The CDR3 loop spans 16 amino acids. Trimming left V 0 bases short and J 0 bases short, with 11 bases between. From germline, CDR1 is SGHAT and CDR2 FQDESV (reference sequence).

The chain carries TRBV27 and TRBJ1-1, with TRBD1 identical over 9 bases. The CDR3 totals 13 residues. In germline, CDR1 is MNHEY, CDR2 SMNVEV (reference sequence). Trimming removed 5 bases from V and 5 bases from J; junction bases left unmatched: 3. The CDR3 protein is CASSPGTGTEAFF. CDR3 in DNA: TGTGCCAGCAGTCCAGGGACAGGGACTGAAGCTTTCTTT.

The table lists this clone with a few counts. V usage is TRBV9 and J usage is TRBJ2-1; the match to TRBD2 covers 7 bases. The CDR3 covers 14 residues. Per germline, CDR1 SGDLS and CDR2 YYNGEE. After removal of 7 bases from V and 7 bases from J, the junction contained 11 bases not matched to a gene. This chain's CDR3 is CASSGSGEWNEQFF. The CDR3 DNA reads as TGTGCCAGCTCGGGAAGCGGGGAATGGAATGAGCAGTTCTTC.

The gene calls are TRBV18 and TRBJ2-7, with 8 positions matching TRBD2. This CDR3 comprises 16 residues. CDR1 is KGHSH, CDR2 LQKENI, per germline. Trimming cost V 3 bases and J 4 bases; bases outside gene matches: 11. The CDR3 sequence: CASSPQMVAGRYEQYF. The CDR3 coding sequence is TGTGCCAGCTCACCTCAGATGGTAGCGGGAAGGTACGAGCAGTACTTC.

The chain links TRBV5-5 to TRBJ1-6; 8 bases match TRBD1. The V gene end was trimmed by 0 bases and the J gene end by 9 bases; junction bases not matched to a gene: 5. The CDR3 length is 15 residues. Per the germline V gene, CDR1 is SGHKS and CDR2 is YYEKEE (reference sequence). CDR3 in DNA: TGTGCCAGCAGCTTGGGGACAGGGAGGGGTTCACCCCTCCACTTT. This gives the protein CASSLGTGRGSPLHF. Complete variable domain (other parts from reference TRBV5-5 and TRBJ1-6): DAGVTQSPTHLIKTRGQQVTLRCSPISGHKSVSWYQQVLGQGPQFIFQYYEKEERGRGNFPDRFSARQFPNYSSELNVNALLLGDSALYLCASSLGTGRGSPLHFGNGTRLTVT.

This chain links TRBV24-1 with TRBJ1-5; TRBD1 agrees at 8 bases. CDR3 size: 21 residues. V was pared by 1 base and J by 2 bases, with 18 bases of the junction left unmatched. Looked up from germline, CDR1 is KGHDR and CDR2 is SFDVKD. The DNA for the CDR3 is TGTGCCACCAGTGATTTTAATCAGGAGGACAGGGCTTTGAGGGGCAATCAGCCCCAGCATTTT. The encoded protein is CATSDFNQEDRALRGNQPQHF.

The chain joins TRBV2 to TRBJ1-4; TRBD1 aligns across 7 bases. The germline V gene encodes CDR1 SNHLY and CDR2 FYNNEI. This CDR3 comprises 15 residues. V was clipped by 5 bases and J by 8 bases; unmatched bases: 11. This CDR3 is CASSIRGTAPEKLFF. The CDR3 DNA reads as TGTGCCAGCAGTATCCGTGGGACAGCCCCGGAAAAACTGTTTTTT.

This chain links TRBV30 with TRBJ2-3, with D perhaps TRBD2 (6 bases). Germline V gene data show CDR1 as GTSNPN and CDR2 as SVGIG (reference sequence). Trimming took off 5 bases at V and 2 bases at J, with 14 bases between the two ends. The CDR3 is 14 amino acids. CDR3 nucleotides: TGTGCCTGGTCCCGGGGGACCTACACAGATACGCAGTATTTT. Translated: CAWSRGTYTDTQYF.

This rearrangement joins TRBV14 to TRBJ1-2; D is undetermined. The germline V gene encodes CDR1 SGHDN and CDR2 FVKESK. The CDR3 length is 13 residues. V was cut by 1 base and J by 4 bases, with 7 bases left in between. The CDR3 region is CASSQVESYGYTF. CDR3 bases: TGTGCCAGCAGCCAAGTCGAGAGCTATGGCTACACCTTC.

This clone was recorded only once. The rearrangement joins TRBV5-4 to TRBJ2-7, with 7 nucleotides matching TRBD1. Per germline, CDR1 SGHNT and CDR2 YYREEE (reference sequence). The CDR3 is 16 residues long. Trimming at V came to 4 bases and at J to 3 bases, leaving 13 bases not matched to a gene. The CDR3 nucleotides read TGTGCCAGCAGCCCGGAGTACGGACAGGCCTACTACGAGCAGTACTTC. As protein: CASSPEYGQAYYEQYF.

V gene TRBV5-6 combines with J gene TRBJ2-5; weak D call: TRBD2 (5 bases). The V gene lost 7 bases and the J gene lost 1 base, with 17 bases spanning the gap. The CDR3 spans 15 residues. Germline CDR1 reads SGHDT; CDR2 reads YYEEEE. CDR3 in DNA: TGTGCCAGCCGCCTCGGGGTGAGGGTCCAAGAGACCCAGTACTTC. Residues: CASRLGVRVQETQYF. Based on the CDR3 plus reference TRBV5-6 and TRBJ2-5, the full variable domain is DAGVTQSPTHLIKTRGQQVTLRCSPKSGHDTVSWYQQALGQGPQFIFQYYEEEERQRGNFPDRFSGHQFPNYSSELNVNALLLGDSALYLCASRLGVRVQETQYFGPGTRLLVL.

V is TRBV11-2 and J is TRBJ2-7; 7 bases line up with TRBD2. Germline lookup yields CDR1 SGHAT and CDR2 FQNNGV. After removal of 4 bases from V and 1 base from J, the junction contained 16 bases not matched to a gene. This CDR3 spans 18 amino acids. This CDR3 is CASSSPSRGTTSSYEQYV. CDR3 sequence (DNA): TGTGCCAGCAGCTCCCCCTCACGCGGGACTACATCTTCCTACGAGCAGTACGTC.

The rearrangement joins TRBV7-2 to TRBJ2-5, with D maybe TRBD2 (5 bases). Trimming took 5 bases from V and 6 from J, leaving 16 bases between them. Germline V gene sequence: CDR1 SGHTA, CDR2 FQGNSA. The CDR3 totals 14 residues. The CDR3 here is CASSTRTRGQTQYF. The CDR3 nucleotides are TGTGCCAGCAGCACACGGACCCGGGGTCAGACCCAGTACTTC.

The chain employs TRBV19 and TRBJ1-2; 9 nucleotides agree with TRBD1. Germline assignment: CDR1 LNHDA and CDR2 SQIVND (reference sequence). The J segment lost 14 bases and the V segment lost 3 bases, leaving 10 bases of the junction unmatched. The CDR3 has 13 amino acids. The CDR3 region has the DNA TGTGCCAGTAGTATCGACATACAGGGGGCGCTTACCTTC. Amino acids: CASSIDIQGALTF.

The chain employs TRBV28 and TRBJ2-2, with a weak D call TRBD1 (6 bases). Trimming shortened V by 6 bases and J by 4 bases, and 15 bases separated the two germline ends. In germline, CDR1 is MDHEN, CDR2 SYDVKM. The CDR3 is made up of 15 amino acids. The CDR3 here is CASSVQGWGTGELFF. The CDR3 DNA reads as TGTGCCAGCAGCGTACAGGGCTGGGGCACCGGGGAGCTGTTTTTT.

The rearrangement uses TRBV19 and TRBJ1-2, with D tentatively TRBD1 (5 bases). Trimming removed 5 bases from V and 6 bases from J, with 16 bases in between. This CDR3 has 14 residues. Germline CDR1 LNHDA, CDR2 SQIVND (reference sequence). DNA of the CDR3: TGTGCCAGTAGTGGGAGGCGGGGGTCGGATGGCTACACCTTC. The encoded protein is CASSGRRGSDGYTF.

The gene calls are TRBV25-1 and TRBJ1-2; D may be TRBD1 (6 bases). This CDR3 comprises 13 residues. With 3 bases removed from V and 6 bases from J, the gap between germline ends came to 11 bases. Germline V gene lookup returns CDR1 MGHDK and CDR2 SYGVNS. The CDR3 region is CASSDSYRDGYTF. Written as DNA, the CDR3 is TGTGCCAGCAGTGACTCGTACAGGGATGGCTACACCTTC.

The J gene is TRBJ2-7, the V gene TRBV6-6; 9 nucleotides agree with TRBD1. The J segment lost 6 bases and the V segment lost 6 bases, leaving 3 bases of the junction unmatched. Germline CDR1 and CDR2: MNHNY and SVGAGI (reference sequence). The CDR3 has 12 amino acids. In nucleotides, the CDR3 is TGTGCCAGCAGCGGACAGGGGTCCGAGCAGTACTTC. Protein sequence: CASSGQGSEQYF.

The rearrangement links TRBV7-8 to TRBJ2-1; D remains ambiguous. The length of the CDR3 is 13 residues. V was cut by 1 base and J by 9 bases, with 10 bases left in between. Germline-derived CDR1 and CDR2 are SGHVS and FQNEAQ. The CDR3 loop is CASSLVGFSEQFF. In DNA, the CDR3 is TGTGCCAGCAGCTTAGTGGGCTTCTCTGAGCAGTTCTTC.

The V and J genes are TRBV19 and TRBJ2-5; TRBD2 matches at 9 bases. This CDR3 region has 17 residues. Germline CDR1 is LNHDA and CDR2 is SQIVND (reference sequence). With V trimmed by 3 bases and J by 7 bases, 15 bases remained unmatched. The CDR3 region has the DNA TGTGCCAGTAGTATGAAGGAAGCGGGGGGCCCCAGGGCGACCCAGTACTTC. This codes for CASSMKEAGGPRATQYF. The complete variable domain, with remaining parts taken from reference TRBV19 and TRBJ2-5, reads DGGITQSPKYLFRKEGQNVTLSCEQNLNHDAMYWYRQDPGQGLRLIYYSQIVNDFQKGDIAEGYSVSREKKESFPLTVTSAQKNPTAFYLCASSMKEAGGPRATQYFGPGTRLLVL.